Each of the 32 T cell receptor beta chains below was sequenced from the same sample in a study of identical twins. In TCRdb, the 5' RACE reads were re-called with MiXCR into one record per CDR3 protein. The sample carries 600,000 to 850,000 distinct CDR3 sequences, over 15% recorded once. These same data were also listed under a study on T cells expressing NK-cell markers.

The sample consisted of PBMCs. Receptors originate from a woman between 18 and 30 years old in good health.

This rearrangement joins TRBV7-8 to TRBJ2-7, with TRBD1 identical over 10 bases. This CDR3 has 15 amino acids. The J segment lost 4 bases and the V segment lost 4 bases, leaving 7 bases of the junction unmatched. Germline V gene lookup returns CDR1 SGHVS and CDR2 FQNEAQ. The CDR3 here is CASSYTGTGAYEQYF. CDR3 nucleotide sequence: TGTGCCAGCAGCTATACCGGGACAGGGGCTTACGAGCAGTACTTC. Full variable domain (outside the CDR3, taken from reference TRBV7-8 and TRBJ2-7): GAGVSQSPRYKVAKRGQDVALRCDPISGHVSLFWYQQALGQGPEFLTYFQNEAQLDKSGLPSDRFFAERPEGSVSTLKIQRTQQEDSAVYLCASSYTGTGAYEQYFGPGTRLTVT.

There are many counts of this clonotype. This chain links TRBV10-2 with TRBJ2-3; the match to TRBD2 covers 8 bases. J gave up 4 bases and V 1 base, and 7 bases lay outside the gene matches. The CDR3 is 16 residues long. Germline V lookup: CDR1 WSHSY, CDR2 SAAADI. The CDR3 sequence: CASSELQSGSADTQYF. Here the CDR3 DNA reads TGCGCCAGCAGTGAGTTACAGAGCGGGAGCGCAGATACGCAGTATTTT.

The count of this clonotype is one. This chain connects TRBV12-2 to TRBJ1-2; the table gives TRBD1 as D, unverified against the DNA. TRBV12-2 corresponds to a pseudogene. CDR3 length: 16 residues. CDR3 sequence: CASRLASRTDSWGYTF. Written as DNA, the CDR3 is TGTGCAAGTCGCTTAGCGTCCCGGACCGACTCTTGGGGCTACACCTTC.

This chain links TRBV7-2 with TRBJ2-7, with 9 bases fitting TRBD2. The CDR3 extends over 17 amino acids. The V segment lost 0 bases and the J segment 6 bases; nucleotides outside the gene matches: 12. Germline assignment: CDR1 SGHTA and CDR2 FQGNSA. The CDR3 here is CASSLAGLIAGAGEQYF. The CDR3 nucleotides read TGTGCCAGCAGCTTAGCTGGGCTCATAGCGGGAGCGGGCGAGCAGTACTTC.

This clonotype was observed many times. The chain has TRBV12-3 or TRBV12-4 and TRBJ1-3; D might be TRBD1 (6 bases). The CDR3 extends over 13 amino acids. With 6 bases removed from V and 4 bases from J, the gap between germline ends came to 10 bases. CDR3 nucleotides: TGTGCCAGCAGGGACAGTTACGGAAACACCATATATTTT. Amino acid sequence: CASRDSYGNTIYF.

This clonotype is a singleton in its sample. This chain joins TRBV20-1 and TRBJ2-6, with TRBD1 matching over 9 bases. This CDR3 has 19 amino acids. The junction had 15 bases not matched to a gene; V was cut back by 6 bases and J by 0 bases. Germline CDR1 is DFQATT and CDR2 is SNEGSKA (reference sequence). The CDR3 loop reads CSARTGDIPTGSGANVLTF. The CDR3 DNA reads TGCAGTGCCCGGACAGGGGATATCCCTACAGGCTCTGGGGCCAACGTCCTGACTTTC.

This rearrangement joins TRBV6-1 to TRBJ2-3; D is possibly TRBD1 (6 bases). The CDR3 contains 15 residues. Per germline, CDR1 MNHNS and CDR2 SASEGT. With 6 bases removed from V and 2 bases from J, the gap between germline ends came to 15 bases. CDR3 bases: TGTGCCAGCAGACTACAGGGCTCCGCCACAGATACGCAGTATTTT. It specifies CASRLQGSATDTQYF.

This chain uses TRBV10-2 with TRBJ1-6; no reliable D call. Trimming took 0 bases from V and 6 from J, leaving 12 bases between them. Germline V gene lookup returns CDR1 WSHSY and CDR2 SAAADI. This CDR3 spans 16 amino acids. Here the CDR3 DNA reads TGCGCCAGCAGTGAGTCTTCCATACCGGGTAATTCACCCCTCCACTTT. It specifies CASSESSIPGNSPLHF.

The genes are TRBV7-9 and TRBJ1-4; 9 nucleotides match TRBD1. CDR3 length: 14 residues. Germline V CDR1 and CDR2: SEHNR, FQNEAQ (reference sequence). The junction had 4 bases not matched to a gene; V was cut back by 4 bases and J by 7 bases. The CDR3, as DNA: TGTGCCAGCAGCTCGGGACAGGGCAGTGAAAAACTGTTTTTT. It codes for CASSSGQGSEKLFF.

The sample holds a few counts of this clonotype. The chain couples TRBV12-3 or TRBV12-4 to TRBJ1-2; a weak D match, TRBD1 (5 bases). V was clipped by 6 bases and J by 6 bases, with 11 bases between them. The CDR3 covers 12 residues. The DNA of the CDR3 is TGTGCCAGCAGCCCCGGGGGGGATGGCTACACCTTC. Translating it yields CASSPGGDGYTF.

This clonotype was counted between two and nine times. The CDR3 loop reads CASTSPVVGGWQETQYF. In DNA form, the CDR3 reads TGTGCCAGCACCTCGCCCGTGGTTGGAGGGTGGCAAGAGACCCAGTACTTC. The gene calls are TRBV5-6 and TRBJ2-5, with D possibly being TRBD2 (6 bases). The length of the CDR3 is 17 residues. Per the germline V gene, CDR1 is SGHDT and CDR2 is YYEEEE. V lost 6 bases, J lost 2 bases, and 23 bases lay in between.

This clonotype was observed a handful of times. CDR3: CASSSPGREAKETQYF. Written as DNA, the CDR3 is TGTGCCAGCAGTTCACCCGGGCGGGAGGCCAAGGAGACCCAGTACTTC. This chain joins TRBV12-3 or TRBV12-4 and TRBJ2-5, with 8 bases identical to TRBD2. This CDR3 region has 16 residues. J was trimmed by 5 bases and V by 4 bases; bases with no gene match: 12.

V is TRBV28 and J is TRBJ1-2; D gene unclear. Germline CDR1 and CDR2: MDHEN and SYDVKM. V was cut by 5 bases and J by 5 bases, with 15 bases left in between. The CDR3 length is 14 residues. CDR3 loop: CASSERGSSYGYTF. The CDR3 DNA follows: TGTGCCAGCAGTGAACGCGGGTCCTCGTATGGCTACACCTTC.

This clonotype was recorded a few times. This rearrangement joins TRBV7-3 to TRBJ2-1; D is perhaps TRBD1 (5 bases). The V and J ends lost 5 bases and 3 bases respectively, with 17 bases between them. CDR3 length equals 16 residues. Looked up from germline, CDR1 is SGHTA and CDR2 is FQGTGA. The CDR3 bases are TGTGCCAGCAGCCCCCGAGGAACTACAGGCTACAATGAGCAGTTCTTC. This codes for CASSPRGTTGYNEQFF.

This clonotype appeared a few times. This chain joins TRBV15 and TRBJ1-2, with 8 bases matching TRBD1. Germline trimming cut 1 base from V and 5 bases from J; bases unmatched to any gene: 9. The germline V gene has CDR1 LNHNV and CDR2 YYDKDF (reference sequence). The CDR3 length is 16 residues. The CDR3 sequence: CATSRGYAGGSYGYTF. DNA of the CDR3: TGTGCCACCAGCAGAGGGTATGCAGGGGGCAGTTATGGCTACACCTTC.

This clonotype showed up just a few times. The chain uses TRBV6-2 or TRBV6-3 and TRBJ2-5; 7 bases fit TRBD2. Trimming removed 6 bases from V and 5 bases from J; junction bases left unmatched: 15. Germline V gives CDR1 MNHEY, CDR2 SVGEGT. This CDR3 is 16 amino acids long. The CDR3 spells CASSWMGTILRETQYF. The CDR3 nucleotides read TGTGCCAGCAGCTGGATGGGGACTATCCTCAGGGAGACCCAGTACTTC.

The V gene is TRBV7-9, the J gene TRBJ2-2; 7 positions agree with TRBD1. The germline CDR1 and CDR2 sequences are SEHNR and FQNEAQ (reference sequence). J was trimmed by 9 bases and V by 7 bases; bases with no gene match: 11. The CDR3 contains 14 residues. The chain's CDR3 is CASTPTGTLWELFF. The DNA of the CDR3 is TGTGCCAGCACCCCGACAGGGACCTTATGGGAGCTGTTTTTT.

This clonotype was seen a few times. The CDR3 DNA is TGTGCCAGCAGGGTCCTCGGGCCTGAAGCTTTCTTT. It encodes CASRVLGPEAFF. The V gene is TRBV2, the J gene TRBJ1-1; the D is unclear. The CDR3 sequence is 12 residues long. Looked up from germline, CDR1 is SNHLY and CDR2 is FYNNEI. Deletions cut 6 bases from V and 6 bases from J, with 11 bases between.

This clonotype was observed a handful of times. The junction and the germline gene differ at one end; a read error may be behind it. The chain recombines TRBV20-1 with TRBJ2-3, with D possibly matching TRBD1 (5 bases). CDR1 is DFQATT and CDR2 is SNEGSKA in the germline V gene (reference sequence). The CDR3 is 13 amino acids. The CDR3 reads CSATDSPTYTQYF. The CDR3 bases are TGCAGTGCAACCGACAGCCCCACATATACGCAGTATTTT.

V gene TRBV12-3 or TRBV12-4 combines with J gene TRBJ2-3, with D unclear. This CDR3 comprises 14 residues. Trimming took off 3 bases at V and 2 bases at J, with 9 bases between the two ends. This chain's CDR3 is CASSFSRLTDTQYF. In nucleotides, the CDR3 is TGTGCCAGCAGTTTCTCCAGGCTCACAGATACGCAGTATTTT.

Here the CDR3 DNA reads TGTGCCACCGATTGGGGGGTTCGGGACGAGCAGTACTTC. Its protein is CATDWGVRDEQYF. The J gene is TRBJ2-7, the V gene TRBV24-1, with D possibly TRBD2 on 6 matching bases. In germline, CDR1 is KGHDR, CDR2 SFDVKD. V gave up 9 bases and J gave up 5 bases, with 16 bases separating them. CDR3 length equals 13 residues.

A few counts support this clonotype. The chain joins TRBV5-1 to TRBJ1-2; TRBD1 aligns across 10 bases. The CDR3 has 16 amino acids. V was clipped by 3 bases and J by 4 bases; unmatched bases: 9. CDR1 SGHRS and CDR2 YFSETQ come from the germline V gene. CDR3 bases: TGCGCCAGCAGCTCTAGGGGGACAGGGGACGCCTATGGCTACACCTTC. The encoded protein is CASSSRGTGDAYGYTF.

Written as DNA, the CDR3 is TGCAGTGCTAGAGATTTGGTTCAGGGCCTTGAAAAACTGTTTTTT. Translating it yields CSARDLVQGLEKLFF. V and J are TRBV20-1 and TRBJ1-4; D is perhaps TRBD1 (5 bases). The CDR3 has 15 residues. Germline V lookup: CDR1 DFQATT, CDR2 SNEGSKA (reference sequence). With 0 bases removed from V and 7 bases from J, the gap between germline ends came to 15 bases.

Here the CDR3 DNA reads TGTGCCAGCAGTTTAATTAGAGGGCCTTACAATGAGCAGTTCTTC. Its protein is CASSLIRGPYNEQFF. This sequence joins TRBV27 and TRBJ2-1; TRBD2 might be the D (5 bases). The V gene's germline CDR1 is MNHEY and CDR2 SMNVEV (reference sequence). This CDR3 has 15 amino acids. With 2 bases removed from V and 4 bases from J, the gap between germline ends came to 12 bases.

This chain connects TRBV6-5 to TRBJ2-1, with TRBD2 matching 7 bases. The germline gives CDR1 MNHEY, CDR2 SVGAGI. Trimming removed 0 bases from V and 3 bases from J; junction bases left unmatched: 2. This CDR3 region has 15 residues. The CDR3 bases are TGTGCCAGCAGTTACTCCCCGGGAGGCTACAATGAGCAGTTCTTC. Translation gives CASSYSPGGYNEQFF.

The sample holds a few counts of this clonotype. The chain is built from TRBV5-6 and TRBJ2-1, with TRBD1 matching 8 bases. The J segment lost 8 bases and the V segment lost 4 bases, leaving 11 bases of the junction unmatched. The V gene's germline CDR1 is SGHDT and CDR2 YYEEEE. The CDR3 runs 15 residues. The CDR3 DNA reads TGTGCCAGCAGCCAGGGACAACCCAGGGGGCATGAGCAGTTCTTC. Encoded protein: CASSQGQPRGHEQFF.

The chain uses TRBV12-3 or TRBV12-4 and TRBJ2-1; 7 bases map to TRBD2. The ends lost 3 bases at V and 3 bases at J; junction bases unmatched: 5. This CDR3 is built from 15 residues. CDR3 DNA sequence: TGTGCCAGCAGTTTCCGTCTAGCGGACTACAATGAGCAGTTCTTC. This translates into CASSFRLADYNEQFF.

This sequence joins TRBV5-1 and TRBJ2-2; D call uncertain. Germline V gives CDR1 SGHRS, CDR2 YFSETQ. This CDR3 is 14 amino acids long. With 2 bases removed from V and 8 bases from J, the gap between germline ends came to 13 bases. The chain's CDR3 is CASSFFDGTGELFF. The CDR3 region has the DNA TGCGCCAGCAGCTTCTTCGACGGTACGGGGGAGCTGTTTTTT.

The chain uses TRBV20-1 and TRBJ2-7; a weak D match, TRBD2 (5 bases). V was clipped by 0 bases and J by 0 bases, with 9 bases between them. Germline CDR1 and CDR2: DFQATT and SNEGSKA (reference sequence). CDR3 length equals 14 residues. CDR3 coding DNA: TGCAGTGCTAGAGATCTAGCTTTCTCCTACGAGCAGTACTTC. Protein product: CSARDLAFSYEQYF.

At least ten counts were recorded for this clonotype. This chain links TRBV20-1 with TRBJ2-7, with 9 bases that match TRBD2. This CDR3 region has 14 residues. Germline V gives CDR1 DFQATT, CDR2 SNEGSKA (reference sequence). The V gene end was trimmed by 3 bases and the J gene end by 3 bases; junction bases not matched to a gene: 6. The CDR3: CSASLLAGVYEQYF. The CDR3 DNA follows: TGCAGTGCTAGCCTACTAGCGGGTGTCTACGAGCAGTACTTC.

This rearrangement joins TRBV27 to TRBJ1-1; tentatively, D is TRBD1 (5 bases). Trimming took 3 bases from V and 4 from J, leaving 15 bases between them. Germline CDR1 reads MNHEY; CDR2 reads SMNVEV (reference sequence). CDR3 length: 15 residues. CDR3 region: CASSLGGVSGTEAFF. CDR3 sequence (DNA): TGTGCCAGCAGTTTGGGAGGGGTTTCGGGCACTGAAGCTTTCTTT.

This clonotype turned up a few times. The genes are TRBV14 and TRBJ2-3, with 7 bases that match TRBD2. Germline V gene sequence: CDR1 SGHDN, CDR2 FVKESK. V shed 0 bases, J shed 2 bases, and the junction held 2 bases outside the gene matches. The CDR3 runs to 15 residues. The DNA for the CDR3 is TGTGCCAGCAGCCAAGATCTAGCGGTCACAGATACGCAGTATTTT. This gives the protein CASSQDLAVTDTQYF.